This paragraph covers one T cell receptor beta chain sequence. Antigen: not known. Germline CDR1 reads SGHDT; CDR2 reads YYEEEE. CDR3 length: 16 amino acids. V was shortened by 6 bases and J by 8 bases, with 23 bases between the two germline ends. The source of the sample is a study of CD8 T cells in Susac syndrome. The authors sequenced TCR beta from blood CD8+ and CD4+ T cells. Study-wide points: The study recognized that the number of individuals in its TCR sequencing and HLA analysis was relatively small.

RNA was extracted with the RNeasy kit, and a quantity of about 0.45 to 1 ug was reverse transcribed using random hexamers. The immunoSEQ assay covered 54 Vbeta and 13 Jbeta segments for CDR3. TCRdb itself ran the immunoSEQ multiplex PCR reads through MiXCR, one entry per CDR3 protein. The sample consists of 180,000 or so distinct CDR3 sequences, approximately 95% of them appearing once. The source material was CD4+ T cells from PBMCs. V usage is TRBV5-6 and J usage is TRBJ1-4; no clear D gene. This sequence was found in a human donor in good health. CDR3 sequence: CASTDLGKGGSEKLFF. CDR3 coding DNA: TGTGCCAGCACCGACCTCGGTAAGGGAGGGTCAGAAAAACTGTTTTTT.